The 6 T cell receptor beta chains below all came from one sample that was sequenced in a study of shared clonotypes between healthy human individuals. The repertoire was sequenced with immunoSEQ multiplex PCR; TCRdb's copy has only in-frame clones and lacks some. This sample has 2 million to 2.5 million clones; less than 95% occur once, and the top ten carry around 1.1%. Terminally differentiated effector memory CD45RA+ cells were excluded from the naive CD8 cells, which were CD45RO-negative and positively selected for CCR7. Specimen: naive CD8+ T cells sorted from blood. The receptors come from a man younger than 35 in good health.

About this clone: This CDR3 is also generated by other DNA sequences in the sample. The CDR3 is CASSFDSSYEQYF. The CDR3 DNA sequence: TGTGCCAGCAGCTTCGACAGCTCCTACGAGCAGTACTTC. V and J are TRBV7-9 and TRBJ2-7, with D perhaps matching TRBD1 (5 bases). CDR1 and CDR2 (germline): SEHNR, FQNEAQ (reference sequence). Trimming took 3 bases from V and 0 from J, leaving 6 bases between them. The CDR3 extends over 13 amino acids.

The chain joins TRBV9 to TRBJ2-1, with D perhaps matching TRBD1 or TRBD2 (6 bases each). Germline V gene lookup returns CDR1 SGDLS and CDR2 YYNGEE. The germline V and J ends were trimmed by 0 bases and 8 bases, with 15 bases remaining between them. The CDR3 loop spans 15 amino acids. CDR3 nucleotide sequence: TGTGCCAGCAGCGTAGGACCGGGAGAGGGGGATGAGCAGTTCTTC. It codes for CASSVGPGEGDEQFF.

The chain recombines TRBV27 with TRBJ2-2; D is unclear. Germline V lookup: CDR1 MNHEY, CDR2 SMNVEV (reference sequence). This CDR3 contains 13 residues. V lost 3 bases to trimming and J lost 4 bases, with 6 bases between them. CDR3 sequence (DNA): TGTGCCAGCAGTTTCGGCCCCACCGGGGAGCTGTTTTTT. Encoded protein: CASSFGPTGELFF.

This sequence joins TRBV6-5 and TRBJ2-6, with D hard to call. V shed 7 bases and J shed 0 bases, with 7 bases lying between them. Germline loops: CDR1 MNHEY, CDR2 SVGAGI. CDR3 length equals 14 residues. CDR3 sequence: CASTLLSGANVLTF. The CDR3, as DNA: TGTGCCAGCACTTTGCTCTCTGGGGCCAACGTCCTGACTTTC.

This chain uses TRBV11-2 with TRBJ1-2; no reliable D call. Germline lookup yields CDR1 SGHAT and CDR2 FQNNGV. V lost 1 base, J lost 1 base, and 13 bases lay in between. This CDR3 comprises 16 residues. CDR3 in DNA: TGTGCCAGCAGCTTAGGATATCAGATAGATAACTATGGCTACACCTTC. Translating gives CASSLGYQIDNYGYTF.

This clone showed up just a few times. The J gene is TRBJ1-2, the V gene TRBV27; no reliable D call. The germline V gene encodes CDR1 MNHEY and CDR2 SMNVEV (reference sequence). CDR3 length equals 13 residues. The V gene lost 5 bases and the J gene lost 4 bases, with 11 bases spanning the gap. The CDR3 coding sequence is TGTGCCAGCAGTGCCGGACCCAGCTATGGCTACACCTTC. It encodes CASSAGPSYGYTF.